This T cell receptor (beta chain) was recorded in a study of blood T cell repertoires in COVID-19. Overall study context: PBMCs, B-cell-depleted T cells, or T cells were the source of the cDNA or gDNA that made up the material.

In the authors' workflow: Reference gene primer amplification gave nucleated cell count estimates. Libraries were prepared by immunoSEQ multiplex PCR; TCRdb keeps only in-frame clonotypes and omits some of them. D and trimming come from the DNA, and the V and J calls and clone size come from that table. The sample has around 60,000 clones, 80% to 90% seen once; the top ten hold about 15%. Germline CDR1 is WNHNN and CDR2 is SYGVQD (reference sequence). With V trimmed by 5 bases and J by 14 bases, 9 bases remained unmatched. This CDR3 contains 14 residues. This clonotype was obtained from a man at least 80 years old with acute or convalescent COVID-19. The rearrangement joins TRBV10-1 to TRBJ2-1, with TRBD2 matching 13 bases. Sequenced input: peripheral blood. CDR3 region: CASSQGGTSGTKFF. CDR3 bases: TGCGCCAGCAGTCAGGGGGGGACTAGCGGGACAAAGTTCTTC.